What follows describes a single T cell receptor beta chain. Sample treatment: oral pan-JAK inhibitor, 5-10 mg twice daily. Both peripheral blood and punch biopsies of lesional scalp skin were obtained from patients who had alopecia areata. PBMCs provided sorted CD4+ and CD8+ T cells. This specimen comes from a study of CD8+ T cells in alopecia areata. Background on the study: Scoring of severity for treated patients was based on percentage of affected scalp area.

Investigators isolated RNA and reverse transcribed it into cDNA to act as the sequencing template. Repertoires were generated with immunoSEQ multiplex PCR, while TCRdb's copy carries only in-frame clones and drops some. The sample consists of 150,000 to 250,000 clones, 55% to 70% of them appearing once. The CDR3 is 13 amino acids. Trimming pared 1 base from V and 4 bases from J, leaving 7 bases between. Germline assignment: CDR1 MGHRA and CDR2 YSYEKL. The V gene is TRBV4-1, the J gene TRBJ1-2; D not resolved. This clonotype was sampled from a human donor with alopecia areata. The starting material was CD4+ T cells sorted from blood, obtained at week 24, from a patient treated with tofacitinib. The CDR3 protein is CASSQGEPYGYTF. CDR3 in DNA: TGCGCCAGCAGCCAAGGAGAGCCCTATGGCTACACCTTC.